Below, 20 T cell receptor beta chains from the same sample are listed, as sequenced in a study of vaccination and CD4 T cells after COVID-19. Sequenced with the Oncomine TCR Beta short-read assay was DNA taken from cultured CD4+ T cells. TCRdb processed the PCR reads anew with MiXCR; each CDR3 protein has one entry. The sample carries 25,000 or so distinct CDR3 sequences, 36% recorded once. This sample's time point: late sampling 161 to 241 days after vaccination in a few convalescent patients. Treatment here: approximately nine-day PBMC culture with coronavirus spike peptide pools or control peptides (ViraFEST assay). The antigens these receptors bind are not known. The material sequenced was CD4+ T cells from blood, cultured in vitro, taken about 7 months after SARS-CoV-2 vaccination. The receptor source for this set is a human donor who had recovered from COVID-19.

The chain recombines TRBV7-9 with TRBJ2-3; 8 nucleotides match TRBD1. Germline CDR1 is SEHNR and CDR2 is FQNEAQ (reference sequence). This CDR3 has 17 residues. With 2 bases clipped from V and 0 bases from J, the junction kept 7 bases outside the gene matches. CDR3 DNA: TGTGCCAGCAGCTTAACCGGGACAGGCGGTAGCACAGATACGCAGTATTTT. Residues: CASSLTGTGGSTDTQYF.

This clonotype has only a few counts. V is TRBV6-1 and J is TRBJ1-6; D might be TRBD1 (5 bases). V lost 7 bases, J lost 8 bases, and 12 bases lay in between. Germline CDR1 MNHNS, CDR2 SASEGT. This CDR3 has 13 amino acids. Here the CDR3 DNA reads TGTGCCAGCAAGAGGGGAAAGGATTCACCCCTCCACTTT. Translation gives CASKRGKDSPLHF.

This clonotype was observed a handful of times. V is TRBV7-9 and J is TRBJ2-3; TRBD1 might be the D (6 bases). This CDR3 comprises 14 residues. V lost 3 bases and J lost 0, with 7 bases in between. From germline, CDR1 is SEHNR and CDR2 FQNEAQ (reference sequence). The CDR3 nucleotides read TGTGCCAGCAGCTTTCAGGGGAGCACAGATACGCAGTATTTT. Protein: CASSFQGSTDTQYF.

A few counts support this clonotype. The CDR3: CASSHRGRRNEQYF. The DNA of the CDR3 is TGTGCCAGCAGCCACCGCGGGAGGAGAAACGAGCAGTACTTC. This sequence joins TRBV7-2 and TRBJ2-7; TRBD2 matches at 8 bases. There are 14 residues in the CDR3. Germline assignment: CDR1 SGHTA and CDR2 FQGNSA. Trimming at V came to 5 bases and at J to 5 bases, leaving 8 bases not matched to a gene.

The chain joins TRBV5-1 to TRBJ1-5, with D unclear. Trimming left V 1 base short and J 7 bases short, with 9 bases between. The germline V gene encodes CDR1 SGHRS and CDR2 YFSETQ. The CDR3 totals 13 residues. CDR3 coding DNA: TGCGCCAGCAGCTTGTGGGGAACGCAGCCCCAGCATTTT. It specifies CASSLWGTQPQHF.

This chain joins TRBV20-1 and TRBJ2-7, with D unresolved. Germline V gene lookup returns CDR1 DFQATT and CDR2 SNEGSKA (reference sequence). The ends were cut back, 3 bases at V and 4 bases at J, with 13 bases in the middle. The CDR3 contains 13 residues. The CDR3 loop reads CSASGEWGYEQYF. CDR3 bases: TGCAGTGCTAGCGGCGAGTGGGGATACGAGCAGTACTTC.

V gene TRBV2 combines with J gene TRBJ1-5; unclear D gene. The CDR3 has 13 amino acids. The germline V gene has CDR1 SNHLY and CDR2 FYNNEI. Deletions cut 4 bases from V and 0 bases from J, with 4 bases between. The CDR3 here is CASSANSNQPQHF. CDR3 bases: TGTGCCAGCAGTGCGAATAGCAATCAGCCCCAGCATTTT.

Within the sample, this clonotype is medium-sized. The CDR3 region is CASRSSRLTGSSYGYTF. CDR3 in DNA: TGTGCCAGCAGATCCTCACGATTAACAGGGTCTTCCTATGGCTACACCTTC. This chain links TRBV27 with TRBJ1-2, with D tentatively TRBD1 (6 bases). The CDR3 runs to 17 residues. The ends were cut back, 6 bases at V and 4 bases at J, with 24 bases in the middle. Germline V gene data show CDR1 as MNHEY and CDR2 as SMNVEV (reference sequence).

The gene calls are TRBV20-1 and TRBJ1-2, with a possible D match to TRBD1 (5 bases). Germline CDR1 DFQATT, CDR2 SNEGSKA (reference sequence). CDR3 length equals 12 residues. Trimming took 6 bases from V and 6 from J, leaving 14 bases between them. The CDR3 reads CSAKGQGDGYTF. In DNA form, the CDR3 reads TGCAGTGCCAAGGGTCAGGGAGATGGCTACACCTTC.

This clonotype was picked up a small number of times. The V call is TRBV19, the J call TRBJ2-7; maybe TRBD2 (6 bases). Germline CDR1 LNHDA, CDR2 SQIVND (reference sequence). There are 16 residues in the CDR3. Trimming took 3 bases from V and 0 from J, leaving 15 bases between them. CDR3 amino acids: CASSIVGGRRSYEQYF. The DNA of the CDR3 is TGTGCCAGTAGTATCGTGGGAGGACGGCGCTCCTACGAGCAGTACTTC. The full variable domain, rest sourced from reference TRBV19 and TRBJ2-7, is DGGITQSPKYLFRKEGQNVTLSCEQNLNHDAMYWYRQDPGQGLRLIYYSQIVNDFQKGDIAEGYSVSREKKESFPLTVTSAQKNPTAFYLCASSIVGGRRSYEQYFGPGTRLTVT.

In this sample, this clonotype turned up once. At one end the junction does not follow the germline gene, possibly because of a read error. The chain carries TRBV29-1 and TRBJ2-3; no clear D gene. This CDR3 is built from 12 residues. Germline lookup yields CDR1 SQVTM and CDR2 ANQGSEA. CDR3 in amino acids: CSVEKGRDMQYF. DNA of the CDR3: TGCAGCGTTGAAAAAGGAAGAGATATGCAGTATTTT.

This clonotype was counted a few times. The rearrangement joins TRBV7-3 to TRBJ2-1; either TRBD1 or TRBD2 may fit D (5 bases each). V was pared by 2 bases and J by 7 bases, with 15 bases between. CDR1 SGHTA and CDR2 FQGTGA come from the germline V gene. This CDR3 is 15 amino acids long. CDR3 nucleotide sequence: TGTGCCAGCAGCTTATTACGGGGACCGGGGAATGAGCAGTTCTTC. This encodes CASSLLRGPGNEQFF.

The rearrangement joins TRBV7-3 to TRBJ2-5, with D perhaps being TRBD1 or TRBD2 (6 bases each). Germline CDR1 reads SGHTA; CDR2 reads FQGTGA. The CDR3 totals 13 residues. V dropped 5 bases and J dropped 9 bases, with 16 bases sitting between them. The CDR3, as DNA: TGTGCCAGCAGCCCCGGGAGAAGGGGGGCCCAGTACTTC. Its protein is CASSPGRRGAQYF.

In nucleotides, the CDR3 is TGTGCCAGTCGGAACAGCAATCAGCCCCAGCATTTT. Translation gives CASRNSNQPQHF. V gene TRBV19 combines with J gene TRBJ1-5; D is uncertain. V lost 8 bases and J lost 1, with 6 bases in between. This CDR3 has 12 amino acids. CDR1 LNHDA and CDR2 SQIVND come from the germline V gene (reference sequence).

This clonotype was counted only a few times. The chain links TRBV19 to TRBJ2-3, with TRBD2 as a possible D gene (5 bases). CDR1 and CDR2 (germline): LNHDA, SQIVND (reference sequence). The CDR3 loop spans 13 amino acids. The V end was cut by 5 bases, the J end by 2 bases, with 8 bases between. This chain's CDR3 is CASSADFTDTQYF. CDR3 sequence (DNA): TGTGCCAGTAGTGCGGACTTCACAGATACGCAGTATTTT.

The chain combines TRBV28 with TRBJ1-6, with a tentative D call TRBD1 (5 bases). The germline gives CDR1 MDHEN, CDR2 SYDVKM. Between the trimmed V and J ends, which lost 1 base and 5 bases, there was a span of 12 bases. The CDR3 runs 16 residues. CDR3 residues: CASSLSPGLHNSPLHF. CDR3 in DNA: TGTGCCAGCAGTTTATCCCCGGGACTGCATAATTCACCCCTCCACTTT.

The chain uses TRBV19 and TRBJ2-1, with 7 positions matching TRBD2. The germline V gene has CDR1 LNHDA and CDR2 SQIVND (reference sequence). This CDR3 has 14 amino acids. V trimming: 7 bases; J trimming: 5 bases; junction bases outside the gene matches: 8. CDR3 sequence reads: CASNGLAVHNEQFF. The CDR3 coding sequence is TGTGCCAGTAACGGTCTAGCGGTACACAATGAGCAGTTCTTC. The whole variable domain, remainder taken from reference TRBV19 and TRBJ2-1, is DGGITQSPKYLFRKEGQNVTLSCEQNLNHDAMYWYRQDPGQGLRLIYYSQIVNDFQKGDIAEGYSVSREKKESFPLTVTSAQKNPTAFYLCASNGLAVHNEQFFGPGTRLTVL.

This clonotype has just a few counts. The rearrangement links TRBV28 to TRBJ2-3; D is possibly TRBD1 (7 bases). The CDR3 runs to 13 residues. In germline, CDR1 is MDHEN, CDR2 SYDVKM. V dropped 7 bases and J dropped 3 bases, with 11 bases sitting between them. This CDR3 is CASMEGATDTQYF. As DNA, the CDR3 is TGTGCCAGCATGGAGGGGGCAACAGATACGCAGTATTTT.

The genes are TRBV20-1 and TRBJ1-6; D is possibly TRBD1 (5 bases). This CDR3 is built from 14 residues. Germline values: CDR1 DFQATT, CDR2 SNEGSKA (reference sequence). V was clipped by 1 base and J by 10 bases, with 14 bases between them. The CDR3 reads CSARVQGGSSPLHF. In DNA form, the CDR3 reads TGCAGTGCTAGAGTCCAGGGTGGAAGCTCACCCCTCCACTTT.

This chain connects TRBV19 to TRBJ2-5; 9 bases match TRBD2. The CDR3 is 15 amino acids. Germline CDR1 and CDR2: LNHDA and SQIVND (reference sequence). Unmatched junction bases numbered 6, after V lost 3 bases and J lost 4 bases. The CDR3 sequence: CASSILAGVAETQYF. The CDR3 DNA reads TGTGCCAGTAGTATTTTAGCGGGAGTAGCAGAGACCCAGTACTTC.